This T cell receptor (beta chain) was obtained from a study of cytomegalovirus exposure and HLA in healthy donors. Study-level results: Later analysis identified some 16,000 TCR beta sequences associated with HLA alleles, using a false discovery rate threshold of 0.05. Cytomegalovirus-associated status was assigned to about 160 TCR beta chains.

Looked up from germline, CDR1 is LGHNA and CDR2 is YSLEER. The CDR3 is 14 amino acids. Deletions cut 0 bases from V and 0 bases from J, with 6 bases between. In the case of this clone: Antigen specificity is unknown.

The PCR was carried out with 60 Vbeta primers and 13 Jbeta primers. Assay: immunoSEQ multiplex PCR; the TCRdb copy retains only in-frame clones and omits some. Of some 120,000 clones detected, roughly 80% appear once; the ten largest clones hold 11%. The sample taken for sequencing was PBMCs. This sequence joins TRBV4-3 and TRBJ2-7; D is possibly TRBD2 (5 bases). This receptor was obtained from a man younger than 45 in good health and CMV-seropositive. The CDR3 bases are TGCGCCAGCAGCCAAGAAGGGAGCTCCTACGAGCAGTACTTC. Translating gives CASSQEGSSYEQYF.